This T cell receptor (beta chain) emerged from a study of blood T cell repertoires in COVID-19 (dated by TCRdb to about 2020). As for the study more broadly: Collaborator samples came from the United States, Italy and Spain and covered acute and convalescent phases of COVID-19. Nearly every sample came with metadata listing a de-identified subject ID, COVID-19 status, age in years and sex. Subjects who had been exposed to COVID-19, were actively infected with it, or had recovered from it provided the deeply sampled blood TCRbeta repertoires that made up the dataset. Where available, HLA class I and class II types were taken from metadata supplied by the sample provider and were not determined by assay-based typing. A freely available public database, intended as a resource for researchers studying the immune response to SARS-CoV-2, is where the repertoires were released. Samples came from the ongoing ImmuneRACE study (first 160 participants) plus 1,254 subjects from 6 global collaborators. The prospective study material was composed of cDNA or gDNA derived from T cells, B-cell-depleted T cells, or PBMCs. The research as a whole found: How much clinical and demographic metadata was included differed by source and by participant, and the metadata was provided uncurated.

Collaborating institutions collected whole blood in K2EDTA tubes following their own protocols. Collaborator samples were shipped for TCRbeta analysis as frozen whole blood, isolated PBMCs, or DNA extracted from either sample type. Notes on this clone: The clone's antigen remains unknown. No clone much larger than this one lies a single base away; base qualities are absent.

TCRbeta CDR3 regions were amplified from genomic DNA by means of the immunoSEQ Assay, a bias-controlled multiplex PCR. As for how the authors treated the data: The number of nucleated cells in each sample was estimated by amplification of reference gene primers within the assay. To quantify the absolute abundance of each unique TCRbeta CDR3 rearrangement, sequence reads were collapsed and filtered. Productive Simpson clonality was computed per sample as the square root of Simpson's diversity index over productive rearrangements. Not all clones reach the TCRdb copy of this immuneACCESS table, which keeps in-frame sequences only. Checked studies attribute under half of the gap to unresolved V genes and leave the rest unexplained. The V and J calls and clone size come from that table; D and trimming were worked out from the DNA. This sample comprises some 83,000 clones, approximately 90% of them detected only once. The ten largest clones add up to roughly 0.51% of the sample.

The germline V gene (reference sequence) gives CDR1 as LNHDA and CDR2 as SQIVND. From cysteine to phenylalanine, the CDR3 is 14 amino acids long. Only CDR3 DNA is held: 42 bases, read in frame from base 1. V and J lose 6 bases and 0 bases, and a span of 12 bases separates them. The sequencing sample was made of peripheral blood. The sequence was obtained from a man aged 60-69 years with acute or convalescent COVID-19. The V and J genes are TRBV19 and TRBJ2-7, with TRBD2 perhaps the D gene, on 7 matching bases. The bases read TGTGCCAGTAGGGGGGGCGGGGGCTCCTACGAGCAGTACTTC. Its coded protein is CASRGGGGSYEQYF.